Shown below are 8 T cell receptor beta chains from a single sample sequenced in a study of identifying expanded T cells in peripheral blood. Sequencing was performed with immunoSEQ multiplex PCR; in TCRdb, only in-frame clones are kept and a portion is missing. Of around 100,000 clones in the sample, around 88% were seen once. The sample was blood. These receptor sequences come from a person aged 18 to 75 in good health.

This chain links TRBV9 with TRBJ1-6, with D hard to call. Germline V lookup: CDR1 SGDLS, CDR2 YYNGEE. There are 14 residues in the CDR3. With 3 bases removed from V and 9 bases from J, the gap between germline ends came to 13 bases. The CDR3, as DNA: TGTGCCAGCAGCGCCGGGCACTCCGCTTCACCCCTCCACTTT. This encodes CASSAGHSASPLHF.

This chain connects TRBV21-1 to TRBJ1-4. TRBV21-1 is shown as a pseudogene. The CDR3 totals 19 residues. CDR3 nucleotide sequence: TGTGCCAGCAGCAAAGGAGACCCGTTCTCCGGGCGGACGGAAGAAAAACTGTTTTTT. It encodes CASSKGDPFSGRTEEKLFF.

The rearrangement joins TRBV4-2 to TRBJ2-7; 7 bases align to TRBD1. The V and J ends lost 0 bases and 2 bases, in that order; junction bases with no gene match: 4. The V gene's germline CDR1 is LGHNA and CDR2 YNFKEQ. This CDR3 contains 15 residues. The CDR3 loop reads CASSQEGTGAYEQYF. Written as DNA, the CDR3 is TGTGCCAGCAGCCAAGAGGGCACAGGGGCCTACGAGCAGTACTTC.

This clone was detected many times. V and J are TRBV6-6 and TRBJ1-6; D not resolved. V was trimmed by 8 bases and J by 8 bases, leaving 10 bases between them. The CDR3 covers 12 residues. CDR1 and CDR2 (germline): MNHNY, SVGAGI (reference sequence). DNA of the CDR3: TGTGCCAGCTACGCTTTCGATTCACCCCTCCACTTT. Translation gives CASYAFDSPLHF.

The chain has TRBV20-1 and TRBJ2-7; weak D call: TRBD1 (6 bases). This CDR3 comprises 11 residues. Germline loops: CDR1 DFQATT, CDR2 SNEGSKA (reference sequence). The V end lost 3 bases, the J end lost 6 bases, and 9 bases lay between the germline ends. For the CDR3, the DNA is TGCAGTGCTAGTAAGGGGGTCGAGCAGTACTTC. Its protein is CSASKGVEQYF.

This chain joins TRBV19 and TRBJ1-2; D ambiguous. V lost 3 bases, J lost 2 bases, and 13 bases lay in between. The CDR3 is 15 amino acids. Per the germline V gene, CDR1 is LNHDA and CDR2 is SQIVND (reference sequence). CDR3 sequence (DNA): TGTGCCAGTAGTATTAGCGACGGCCGAAACTATGGCTACACCTTC. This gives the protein CASSISDGRNYGYTF.

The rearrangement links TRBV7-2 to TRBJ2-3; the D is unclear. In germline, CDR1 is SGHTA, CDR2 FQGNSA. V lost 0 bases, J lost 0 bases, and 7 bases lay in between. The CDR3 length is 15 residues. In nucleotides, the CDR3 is TGTGCCAGCAGCTTAGCGGTGGCTAGCACAGATACGCAGTATTTT. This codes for CASSLAVASTDTQYF.

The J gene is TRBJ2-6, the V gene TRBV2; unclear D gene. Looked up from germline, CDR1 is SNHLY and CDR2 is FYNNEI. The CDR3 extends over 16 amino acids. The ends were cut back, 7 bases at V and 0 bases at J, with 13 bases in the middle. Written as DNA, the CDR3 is TGTGCCAGCACTCACGGACGTAACTCTGGGGCCAACGTCCTGACTTTC. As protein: CASTHGRNSGANVLTF.